The 8 T cell receptor beta chains below all came from one sample that was sequenced in a study. TCRdb analysed the 5' RACE reads with MiXCR anew, one entry per CDR3 protein. The sample holds some 8,000 distinct CDR3 sequences, 50% to 55% seen once. The sequenced sample was memory CD4+ T cells sorted from a lymph node. Subset specified: memory CD4+ T cells, CD4+CD45RO+CD25-. The receptors here all came from a female donor with breast cancer.

The J gene is TRBJ1-4, the V gene TRBV18; TRBD1 is a possible D gene (5 bases). The germline V and J ends were trimmed by 4 bases and 11 bases, with 17 bases remaining between them. Per germline, CDR1 KGHSH and CDR2 LQKENI. The CDR3 is 14 residues long. This CDR3 reads CASSRPGISAKLFF. CDR3 DNA sequence: TGTGCCAGCTCACGGCCAGGGATATCGGCGAAACTGTTTTTT.

This chain uses TRBV7-2 with TRBJ2-1; 8 bases map to TRBD2. V gave up 1 base and J gave up 2 bases; unmatched junction bases: 7. This CDR3 spans 17 amino acids. Germline CDR1 is SGHTA and CDR2 is FQGNSA. For the CDR3, the DNA is TGTGCCAGCAGCTTAGAGGGATTAGCGGGACCCTACAATGAGCAGTTCTTC. Its translation: CASSLEGLAGPYNEQFF.

This clonotype was found a few times. The V gene is TRBV5-1, the J gene TRBJ2-3, with D maybe TRBD2 (5 bases). The CDR3 contains 15 residues. V dropped 0 bases and J dropped 3 bases, with 11 bases sitting between them. From germline, CDR1 is SGHRS and CDR2 YFSETQ. The CDR3 sequence is CASSLADPGTDTQYF. The CDR3, as DNA: TGCGCCAGCAGCTTGGCGGACCCGGGGACAGATACGCAGTATTTT.

The gene calls are TRBV7-2 and TRBJ1-2; D is ambiguous. The V end was cut by 0 bases, the J end by 2 bases, with 10 bases between. This CDR3 is 15 amino acids long. Germline lookup yields CDR1 SGHTA and CDR2 FQGNSA. The CDR3 sequence: CASSLAQVSNYGYTF. Written as DNA, the CDR3 is TGTGCCAGCAGCTTAGCCCAGGTCTCGAACTATGGCTACACCTTC.

The V gene is TRBV6-6, the J gene TRBJ2-5; 9 nucleotides align to TRBD1. V shed 4 bases and J 5 bases; nucleotides not matched to a gene: 5. The CDR3 has 14 residues. Germline V lookup: CDR1 MNHNY, CDR2 SVGAGI (reference sequence). The CDR3 is CASSFGQGLETQYF. CDR3 nucleotides: TGTGCCAGCAGTTTCGGACAGGGGTTGGAGACCCAGTACTTC.

There are a few counts of this clonotype. The chain is built from TRBV7-9 and TRBJ1-2; D unclear. Looked up from germline, CDR1 is SEHNR and CDR2 is FQNEAQ (reference sequence). V was cut by 7 bases and J by 4 bases, with 10 bases left in between. The CDR3 is made up of 12 amino acids. For the CDR3, the DNA is TGTGCCAGCAACTGGGCGGGCTATGGCTACACCTTC. This encodes CASNWAGYGYTF.

V is TRBV12-3 or TRBV12-4 and J is TRBJ2-7, with D perhaps matching TRBD2 (5 bases). V lost 3 bases to trimming and J lost 12 bases, with 15 bases between them. The CDR3 contains 12 residues. CDR3 sequence reads: CASSLGWGVAYF. CDR3 nucleotide sequence: TGTGCCAGCAGTTTGGGGTGGGGAGTGGCGTACTTC.

This clonotype was recorded a few times. V gene TRBV12-3 or TRBV12-4 combines with J gene TRBJ1-2; D remains ambiguous. The CDR3 runs 16 residues. Trimming pared 4 bases from V and 0 bases from J, leaving 15 bases between. CDR3 bases: TGTGCCAGCAGTTCCCACTTCGGGCAAGCTAACTATGGCTACACCTTC. The encoded protein is CASSSHFGQANYGYTF.